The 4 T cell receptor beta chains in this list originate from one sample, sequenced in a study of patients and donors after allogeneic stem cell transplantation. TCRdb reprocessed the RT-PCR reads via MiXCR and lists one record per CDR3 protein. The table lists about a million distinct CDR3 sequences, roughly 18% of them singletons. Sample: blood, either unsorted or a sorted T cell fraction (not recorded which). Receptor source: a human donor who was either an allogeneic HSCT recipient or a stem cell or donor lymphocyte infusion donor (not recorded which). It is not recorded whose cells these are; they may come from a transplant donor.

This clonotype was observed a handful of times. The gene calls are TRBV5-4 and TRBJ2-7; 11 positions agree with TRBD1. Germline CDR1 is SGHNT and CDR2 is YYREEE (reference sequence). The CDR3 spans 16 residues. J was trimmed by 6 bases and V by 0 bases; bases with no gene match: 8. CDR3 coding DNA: TGTGCCAGCAGCTTGGACGGTGGACAGGGGGCGGGCGAGCAGTACTTC. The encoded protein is CASSLDGGQGAGEQYF.

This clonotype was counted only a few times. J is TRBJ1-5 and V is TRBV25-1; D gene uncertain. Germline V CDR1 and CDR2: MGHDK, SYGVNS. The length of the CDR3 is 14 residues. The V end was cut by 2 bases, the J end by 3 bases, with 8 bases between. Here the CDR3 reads CASSEAVINQPQHF. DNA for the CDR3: TGTGCCAGCAGTGAAGCTGTTATCAATCAGCCCCAGCATTTT.

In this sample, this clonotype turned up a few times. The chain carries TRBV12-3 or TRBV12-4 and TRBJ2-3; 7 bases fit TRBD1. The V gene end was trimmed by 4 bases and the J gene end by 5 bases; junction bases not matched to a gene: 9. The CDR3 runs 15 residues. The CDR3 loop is CASSSGQLRGDTQYF. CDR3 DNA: TGTGCCAGCAGTTCGGGACAGTTGAGAGGAGATACGCAGTATTTT.

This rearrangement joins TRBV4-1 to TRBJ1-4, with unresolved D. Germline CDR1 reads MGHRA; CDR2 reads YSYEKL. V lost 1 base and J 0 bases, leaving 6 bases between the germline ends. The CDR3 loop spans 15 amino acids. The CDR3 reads CASSQAAATNEKLFF. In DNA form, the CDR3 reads TGCGCCAGCAGCCAAGCTGCTGCAACTAATGAAAAACTGTTTTTT.